The 12 T cell receptor beta chains presented below share a single source sample, sequenced in a study of beta chain features in type 1 diabetes. The study, taken as a whole, reports: Type 1 diabetes patients had TCRB CDR3s that were shorter (moderately but significantly so) in all four CD4+ subsets.

Of the isolated RNA, all was reverse transcribed, and so the sequenced material was expressed TCRB transcripts. The assay was immunoSEQ multiplex PCR, and TCRdb's table has in-frame clones only and misses some. The table shows tens of thousands of clones, with 60% to 75% occurring only once. Their specific antigens are unknown. The sample consisted of Tregs from blood. The receptors were sampled from a man aged 25-45 years with type 1 diabetes. Some clones in this sample may be carry-over from other donors' samples.

This chain joins TRBV6-6 and TRBJ2-3, with 9 bases matching TRBD1. With V trimmed by 7 bases and J by 3 bases, 2 bases remained unmatched. CDR3 length: 13 residues. Germline values: CDR1 MNHNY, CDR2 SVGAGI (reference sequence). The CDR3 sequence is CASNGQGTDTQYF. The CDR3, as DNA: TGTGCCAGCAATGGACAGGGGACAGATACGCAGTATTTT.

V gene TRBV7-3 combines with J gene TRBJ2-3; D is uncertain. Trimming removed 5 bases at V and 0 bases at J, with 12 bases between. CDR3 size: 15 residues. Germline-derived CDR1 and CDR2 are SGHTA and FQGTGA. In DNA, the CDR3 is TGTGCCAGCAGCCCCCGGCGGAGCAGCACAGATACGCAGTATTTT. Translating gives CASSPRRSSTDTQYF.

The rearrangement joins TRBV28 to TRBJ2-1; D gene uncertain. V dropped 2 bases and J dropped 12 bases, with 11 bases sitting between them. CDR3 length equals 12 residues. The germline CDR1 and CDR2 sequences are MDHEN and SYDVKM. DNA of the CDR3: TGTGCCAGCAGTTTAACCGGGTCCTTGCAGTTCTTC. The encoded protein is CASSLTGSLQFF.

The V call is TRBV2, the J call TRBJ2-5; D is uncertain. The CDR3 sequence is 13 residues long. The V and J ends lost 5 bases and 0 bases respectively, with 7 bases between them. Germline V gene sequence: CDR1 SNHLY, CDR2 FYNNEI. CDR3 residues: CASSKDYQETQYF. DNA of the CDR3: TGTGCCAGCAGTAAAGACTACCAAGAGACCCAGTACTTC.

A note on this clone: Mismatch with germline at one junction end may stem from a read error. The V gene is TRBV20-1, the J gene TRBJ2-3; 10 bases match TRBD2. Germline V gene lookup returns CDR1 DFQATT and CDR2 SNEGSKA (reference sequence). The CDR3 contains 11 residues. The CDR3 coding sequence is TGCAGTGCTAGTTTAGCGGGGGGTGGATTGTTT. Residues: CSASLAGGGLF.

In this sample, this clone turned up a few times. This chain uses TRBV7-3 with TRBJ2-1, with TRBD2 matching 12 bases. CDR3 length equals 18 residues. Germline V gene sequence: CDR1 SGHTA, CDR2 FQGTGA. J lost 8 bases, V lost 2 bases, and 13 bases had no gene match. As DNA, the CDR3 is TGTGCCAGCAGCTTACAGGGCCCGGGACTAGCGGGCGGGGATGAGCAGTTCTTC. This codes for CASSLQGPGLAGGDEQFF.

The V gene is TRBV4-3, the J gene TRBJ1-5; 7 bases agree with TRBD1. CDR3 size: 13 residues. V shed 5 bases and J 9 bases; nucleotides not matched to a gene: 7. CDR1 and CDR2 (germline): LGHNA, YSLEER. The CDR3 loop reads CASSVRQGGPQHF. The CDR3 region has the DNA TGCGCCAGCAGCGTCCGACAGGGAGGGCCCCAGCATTTT.

This clone has just a few counts. The rearrangement uses TRBV4-2 and TRBJ2-3; a weak D match, TRBD1 (5 bases). V was trimmed by 4 bases and J by 2 bases, leaving 7 bases between them. Germline CDR1 reads LGHNA; CDR2 reads YNFKEQ. The CDR3 runs to 13 residues. CDR3 coding DNA: TGTGCCAGCAGCCTAGGGGTCACAGATACGCAGTATTTT. This gives the protein CASSLGVTDTQYF.

The rearrangement joins TRBV2 to TRBJ1-6; maybe TRBD1 (5 bases). The CDR3 extends over 17 amino acids. Germline lookup yields CDR1 SNHLY and CDR2 FYNNEI. Trimming left V 5 bases short and J 0 bases short, with 14 bases between. The CDR3 here is CASSTTGGSSYNSPLHF. The CDR3 nucleotides are TGTGCCAGCAGTACGACCGGGGGGAGCTCCTATAATTCACCCCTCCACTTT.

Here the CDR3 reads CAWGGGTASPDTQYF. CDR3 nucleotide sequence: TGTGCCTGGGGGGGCGGGACAGCAAGCCCAGATACGCAGTATTTT. The chain couples TRBV30 to TRBJ2-3; D might be TRBD1 (7 bases). Trimming stripped 5 bases from V and 4 bases from J, with 19 bases between. The V gene's germline CDR1 is GTSNPN and CDR2 SVGIG (reference sequence). The CDR3 is 15 amino acids.

The chain joins TRBV29-1 to TRBJ2-1; 10 positions agree with TRBD2. V lost 6 bases, J lost 0 bases, and 11 bases stayed unmatched. Germline V CDR1 and CDR2: SQVTM, ANQGSEA. CDR3 size: 17 residues. CDR3 in DNA: TGCAGCGTGGACCGCGAGCGGGGGGGAAGCTCCTACAATGAGCAGTTCTTC. Protein sequence: CSVDRERGGSSYNEQFF.

The chain links TRBV2 to TRBJ2-2; the match to TRBD1 covers 11 bases. The CDR3 length is 16 residues. V lost 5 bases, J lost 4 bases, and 6 bases stayed unmatched. The V gene's germline CDR1 is SNHLY and CDR2 FYNNEI. The CDR3 region is CASSRPGQGVTGELFF. The CDR3 DNA reads as TGTGCCAGCAGTCGACCGGGACAGGGGGTCACCGGGGAGCTGTTTTTT. Variable domain in full (rest from reference TRBV2 and TRBJ2-2): EPEVTQTPSHQVTQMGQEVILRCVPISNHLYFYWYRQILGQKVEFLVSFYNNEISEKSEIFDDQFSVERPDGSNFTLKIRSTKLEDSAMYFCASSRPGQGVTGELFFGEGSRLTVL.